The clone carrying this T cell receptor (beta chain) was seen more than once but under ten times. Its target is unknown. Orbital computed tomography and thyroid ultrasound, together with serum TRAb and thyroxine and clinical symptoms, were used for diagnoses. Amplification targeted TCR beta CDR3 regions from RNA transcripts. A first-round RT-PCR of the TCR CDR3 used the HTBI primer set. One entry per CDR3 protein results from TCRdb running MiXCR on the multiplex PCR reads. The sample has some 300,000 distinct CDR3 sequences; less than 20% are singletons. Germline V gives CDR1 SGHRS, CDR2 YFSETQ. V shed 1 base and J shed 6 bases, with 5 bases lying between them. The CDR3 consists of 12 residues. The data were obtained in a study of T cells in Graves' hyperthyroidism and ophthalmopathy. Study-wide results and caveats: A model built on 13 V-J features separated ophthalmopathy from stable hyperthyroidism.

Sequencing was carried out using blood. The J gene is TRBJ2-1, the V gene TRBV5-1; D uncertain. This receptor was taken from a man aged 50 or older with Graves' ophthalmopathy. The CDR3 region is CASSLTLNEQFF. DNA of the CDR3: TGCGCCAGCAGCTTGACGCTCAATGAGCAGTTCTTC.